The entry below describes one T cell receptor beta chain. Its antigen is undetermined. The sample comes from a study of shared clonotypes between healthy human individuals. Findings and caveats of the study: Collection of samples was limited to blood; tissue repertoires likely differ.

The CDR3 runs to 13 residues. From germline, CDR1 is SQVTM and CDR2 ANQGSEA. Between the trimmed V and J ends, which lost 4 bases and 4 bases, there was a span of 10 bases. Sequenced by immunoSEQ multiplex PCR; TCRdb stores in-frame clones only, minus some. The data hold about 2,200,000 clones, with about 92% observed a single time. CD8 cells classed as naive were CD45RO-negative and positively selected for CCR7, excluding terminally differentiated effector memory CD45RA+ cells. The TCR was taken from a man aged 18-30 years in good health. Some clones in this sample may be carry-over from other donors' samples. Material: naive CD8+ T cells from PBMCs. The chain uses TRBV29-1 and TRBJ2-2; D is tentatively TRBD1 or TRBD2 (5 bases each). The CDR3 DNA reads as TGCAGCGTTGGGGACCTTATCACCGGGGAGCTGTTTTTT. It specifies CSVGDLITGELFF.